A single sample is the source of the 30 T cell receptor beta chains below, sequenced in a study of CD8 T cells in Susac syndrome. Random hexamers served to reverse transcribe about 0.45 to 1 ug RNA. TCRdb independently ran MiXCR on the immunoSEQ multiplex PCR reads; one entry per CDR3 protein. Of a few hundred thousand distinct CDR3 sequences in the sample, around 85% were seen once. Sample: CD8+ T cells from PBMCs. The receptors originated from a human donor with multiple sclerosis.

This chain uses TRBV19 with TRBJ2-2; 7 bases match TRBD2. The CDR3 runs to 17 residues. With 4 bases clipped from V and 0 bases from J, the junction kept 8 bases outside the gene matches. The V gene's germline CDR1 is LNHDA and CDR2 SQIVND (reference sequence). The DNA for the CDR3 is TGTGCCAGTAGTACATATAGCGGGCCACCGAACACCGGGGAGCTGTTTTTT. Translation gives CASSTYSGPPNTGELFF. Supplemented by reference TRBV19 and TRBJ2-2, the full variable domain reads DGGITQSPKYLFRKEGQNVTLSCEQNLNHDAMYWYRQDPGQGLRLIYYSQIVNDFQKGDIAEGYSVSREKKESFPLTVTSAQKNPTAFYLCASSTYSGPPNTGELFFGEGSRLTVL.

The V gene is TRBV12-3 or TRBV12-4, the J gene TRBJ1-1; 7 bases agree with TRBD1. The CDR3 sequence is 17 residues long. With V trimmed by 6 bases and J by 5 bases, 18 bases remained unmatched. The CDR3: CASSPGGQIRGQTEAFF. DNA of the CDR3: TGTGCCAGCAGCCCGGGAGGACAGATAAGGGGGCAAACTGAAGCTTTCTTT.

The V and J genes are TRBV3-1 and TRBJ2-6; the D gene is possibly TRBD1 (5 bases). Per the germline V gene, CDR1 is LGHDT and CDR2 is YNNKEL (reference sequence). The CDR3 extends over 19 amino acids. V was pared by 0 bases and J by 1 base, with 16 bases between. The CDR3 nucleotides read TGTGCCAGCAGCCAAGAATCGCAGGGAAACTTATCTGGGGCCAACGTCCTGACTTTC. Translating it yields CASSQESQGNLSGANVLTF.

The J gene is TRBJ2-5, the V gene TRBV28, with D possibly matching TRBD1 (7 bases). The CDR3 is 15 residues long. The ends were cut back, 5 bases at V and 1 base at J, with 14 bases in the middle. Germline-derived CDR1 and CDR2 are MDHEN and SYDVKM. The CDR3 reads CASSQAGQPQETQYF. CDR3 in DNA: TGTGCCAGCAGTCAGGCGGGACAGCCCCAAGAGACCCAGTACTTC.

This chain joins TRBV27 and TRBJ1-2, with 10 bases that match TRBD1. The CDR3 covers 14 residues. Germline V gives CDR1 MNHEY, CDR2 SMNVEV (reference sequence). V was pared by 5 bases and J by 5 bases, with 5 bases of the junction left unmatched. In nucleotides, the CDR3 is TGTGCCAGCAGTATACGACAGGGGGCTTATGGCTACACCTTC. Translation: CASSIRQGAYGYTF.

The chain couples TRBV6-2 or TRBV6-3 to TRBJ1-5; D not certain. Germline CDR1 reads MNHEY; CDR2 reads SVGEGT. This CDR3 region has 17 residues. V lost 6 bases to trimming and J lost 2 bases, with 20 bases between them. Written as DNA, the CDR3 is TGTGCCAGCAGCCTTATTTCCCTTGACATTGGCAATCAGCCCCAGCATTTT. The encoded protein is CASSLISLDIGNQPQHF.

This clonotype was counted once. This chain uses TRBV9 with TRBJ1-1; 7 nucleotides agree with TRBD1. J lost 4 bases, V lost 0 bases, and 6 bases had no gene match. The CDR3 has 15 amino acids. The germline V gene encodes CDR1 SGDLS and CDR2 YYNGEE. CDR3 sequence: CASSVVGGSSTEAFF. DNA for the CDR3: TGTGCCAGCAGCGTAGTAGGGGGCTCGAGCACTGAAGCTTTCTTT.

V gene TRBV29-1 combines with J gene TRBJ1-2; tentative D call: TRBD1 (5 bases). CDR1 and CDR2 from the germline V gene are SQVTM and ANQGSEA. Trimming pared 3 bases from V and 1 base from J, leaving 15 bases between. This CDR3 is 15 amino acids long. The CDR3 DNA follows: TGCAGCGTTGATAATACGGAGGGGTATAACTATGGCTACACCTTC. As protein: CSVDNTEGYNYGYTF.

This rearrangement joins TRBV9 to TRBJ2-7; D possibly matches TRBD1 or TRBD2 (5 bases each). CDR1 is SGDLS and CDR2 is YYNGEE in the germline V gene. V was shortened by 4 bases and J by 0 bases, with 14 bases between the two germline ends. This CDR3 contains 15 residues. The CDR3 loop reads CASSPGRKSSYEQYF. The CDR3 region has the DNA TGTGCCAGCAGCCCGGGACGGAAGAGCTCCTACGAGCAGTACTTC.

The J gene is TRBJ2-2, the V gene TRBV9; TRBD1 agrees at 7 bases. V shed 4 bases, J shed 2 bases, and the junction held 5 bases outside the gene matches. The CDR3 spans 15 residues. In germline, CDR1 is SGDLS, CDR2 YYNGEE. The CDR3 sequence is CASSPRDRNTGELFF. The CDR3 DNA follows: TGTGCCAGCAGCCCCCGGGACAGAAACACCGGGGAGCTGTTTTTT.

The rearrangement uses TRBV7-9 and TRBJ2-7; D might be TRBD1 or TRBD2, each matching 6 bases. This CDR3 has 12 amino acids. Germline CDR1 reads SEHNR; CDR2 reads FQNEAQ (reference sequence). Trimming shortened V by 3 bases and J by 5 bases, and 8 bases separated the two germline ends. The CDR3 nucleotides read TGTGCCAGCAGCTTCCGGGGGCACGAGCAGTACTTC. This encodes CASSFRGHEQYF. Full variable domain (outside the CDR3, taken from reference TRBV7-9 and TRBJ2-7): DTGVSQNPRHKITKRGQNVTFRCDPISEHNRLYWYRQTLGQGPEFLTYFQNEAQLEKSRLLSDRFSAERPKGSFSTLEIQRTEQGDSAMYLCASSFRGHEQYFGPGTRLTVT.

The V gene is TRBV4-1, the J gene TRBJ2-7; the match to TRBD1 covers 7 bases. The CDR3 has 15 amino acids. CDR1 MGHRA and CDR2 YSYEKL come from the germline V gene. V trimming: 0 bases; J trimming: 5 bases; junction bases outside the gene matches: 7. The CDR3 is CASSQEDRVSNEQYF. The CDR3 DNA is TGCGCCAGCAGCCAAGAAGACAGGGTTAGCAACGAGCAGTACTTC.

The sample holds one count of this clonotype. The V and J genes are TRBV15 and TRBJ2-6; D perhaps matches TRBD1 (6 bases). Per the germline V gene, CDR1 is LNHNV and CDR2 is YYDKDF (reference sequence). The CDR3 covers 21 residues. V lost 8 bases and J 0 bases, leaving 29 bases between the germline ends. The CDR3 nucleotides are TGTGCCACCCTAGGGACGGAAGATGAACAGGGACCGAGCTCTGGGGCCAACGTCCTGACTTTC. Its translation: CATLGTEDEQGPSSGANVLTF.

The V gene is TRBV7-6, the J gene TRBJ1-2, with a weak D call TRBD1 (6 bases). CDR3 length: 13 residues. Trimming took 4 bases from V and 4 from J, leaving 10 bases between them. CDR1 is SGHVS, CDR2 FNYEAQ, per germline. The CDR3 coding sequence is TGTGCCAGCAGCTCACAGGGTAGCTATGGCTACACCTTC. It specifies CASSSQGSYGYTF.

This rearrangement joins TRBV7-9 to TRBJ2-1, with 8 bases aligning to TRBD2. The V gene end was trimmed by 4 bases and the J gene end by 8 bases; junction bases not matched to a gene: 19. Germline-derived CDR1 and CDR2 are SEHNR and FQNEAQ (reference sequence). This CDR3 spans 18 amino acids. The CDR3 DNA reads TGTGCCAGCAGCTCGTCTGTAACGGGACTAGTCGCCGTCCATGAGCAGTTCTTC. Translation: CASSSSVTGLVAVHEQFF.

V gene TRBV6-1 combines with J gene TRBJ2-7; TRBD1 matches at 9 bases. Germline V gene lookup returns CDR1 MNHNS and CDR2 SASEGT. With 4 bases clipped from V and 5 bases from J, the junction kept 9 bases outside the gene matches. This CDR3 region has 15 residues. The CDR3 sequence: CASSVRTGVIHEQYF. CDR3 nucleotide sequence: TGTGCCAGCAGTGTCCGGACAGGGGTTATCCACGAGCAGTACTTC.

In DNA, the CDR3 is TGTGCCAGCAGTGAAGTTGGGACAGGGGACCAAACTAACTATGGCTACACCTTC. Translation: CASSEVGTGDQTNYGYTF. The chain has TRBV6-1 and TRBJ1-2; TRBD1 agrees at 10 bases. CDR3 length: 18 residues. The J segment lost 0 bases and the V segment lost 1 base, leaving 8 bases of the junction unmatched. Germline assignment: CDR1 MNHNS and CDR2 SASEGT.

The chain carries TRBV19 and TRBJ1-6, with D possibly TRBD1 on 6 matching bases. The V gene lost 7 bases and the J gene lost 6 bases, with 13 bases spanning the gap. Germline-derived CDR1 and CDR2 are LNHDA and SQIVND (reference sequence). The CDR3 sequence is 14 residues long. The CDR3 here is CASTPAQGNSPLHF. The CDR3 coding sequence is TGTGCCAGTACCCCGGCACAGGGTAATTCACCCCTCCACTTT.

This chain joins TRBV11-1 and TRBJ2-7, with TRBD2 identical over 14 bases. This CDR3 has 17 residues. Germline V gene lookup returns CDR1 SGHAT and CDR2 FQDESV (reference sequence). The ends lost 7 bases at V and 1 base at J; junction bases unmatched: 9. CDR3 bases: TGTGCCAGCACCGCGGGACTAGCGGGAGTGGGTTCCTACGAGCAGTACTTC. Translated: CASTAGLAGVGSYEQYF. The whole variable domain, filled in from reference TRBV11-1 and TRBJ2-7, reads EAEVAQSPRYKITEKSQAVAFWCDPISGHATLYWYRQILGQGPELLVQFQDESVVDDSQLPKDRFSAERLKGVDSTLKIQPAELGDSAMYLCASTAGLAGVGSYEQYFGPGTRLTVT.

This clonotype was seen a few times. The gene calls are TRBV25-1 and TRBJ1-1; D gene uncertain. The CDR3 spans 14 residues. V was shortened by 8 bases and J by 1 base, with 14 bases between the two germline ends. CDR1 is MGHDK, CDR2 SYGVNS, per germline. The CDR3 DNA reads as TGTGCCAGCGGCCATCCGGGCGCGAACACTGAAGCTTTCTTT. Translated: CASGHPGANTEAFF.

The CDR3, as DNA: TGCAGCGTCCGTAGGCGGGAGGACTACAATGAGCAGTTCTTC. It codes for CSVRRREDYNEQFF. The V call is TRBV29-1, the J call TRBJ2-1, with TRBD2 identical over 8 bases. The V gene end was trimmed by 6 bases and the J gene end by 3 bases; junction bases not matched to a gene: 7. This CDR3 comprises 14 residues. Germline CDR1 is SQVTM and CDR2 is ANQGSEA.

The gene calls are TRBV29-1 and TRBJ1-2; no clear D. The CDR3 length is 16 residues. Trimming took 6 bases from V and 6 from J, leaving 26 bases between them. Germline-derived CDR1 and CDR2 are SQVTM and ANQGSEA. CDR3 DNA: TGCAGCGTCCCTAGATTTGTTAGTCACGGGGTCGATGGCTACACCTTC. Its protein product is CSVPRFVSHGVDGYTF. Drawing the rest from reference TRBV29-1 and TRBJ1-2, the complete variable domain is SAVISQKPSRDICQRGTSLTIQCQVDSQVTMMFWYRQQPGQSLTLIATANQGSEATYESGFVIDKFPISRPNLTFSTLTVSNMSPEDSSIYLCSVPRFVSHGVDGYTFGSGTRLTVV.

The chain has TRBV7-9 and TRBJ2-7; tentative D call: TRBD2 (5 bases). The CDR3 is 12 residues long. V dropped 3 bases and J dropped 5 bases, with 8 bases sitting between them. Germline V CDR1 and CDR2: SEHNR, FQNEAQ (reference sequence). The CDR3 is CASSFGKHEQYF. As DNA, the CDR3 is TGTGCCAGCAGCTTCGGGAAGCACGAGCAGTACTTC.

The chain recombines TRBV14 with TRBJ2-2; TRBD1 might be the D (6 bases). V was clipped by 5 bases and J by 2 bases, with 9 bases between them. The germline CDR1 and CDR2 sequences are SGHDN and FVKESK. The CDR3 has 14 amino acids. CDR3 in amino acids: CASSLQGNTGELFF. CDR3 bases: TGTGCCAGCAGCTTACAGGGTAACACCGGGGAGCTGTTTTTT.

The chain joins TRBV28 to TRBJ2-5; D may be TRBD1 (5 bases). V was cut by 6 bases and J by 0 bases, with 11 bases left in between. Germline CDR1 and CDR2: MDHEN and SYDVKM. CDR3 length equals 14 residues. For the CDR3, the DNA is TGTGCCAGCAGCGTTACAGGAGACCAAGAGACCCAGTACTTC. It codes for CASSVTGDQETQYF.

The chain uses TRBV7-9 and TRBJ1-1; the D is unclear. Germline V lookup: CDR1 SEHNR, CDR2 FQNEAQ (reference sequence). V was shortened by 5 bases and J by 4 bases, with 8 bases between the two germline ends. This CDR3 contains 12 residues. CDR3 protein: CASSREITEAFF. The DNA for the CDR3 is TGTGCCAGCAGCCGCGAGATCACTGAAGCTTTCTTT.

V usage is TRBV7-9 and J usage is TRBJ1-2, with D maybe TRBD1 (5 bases). V lost 10 bases, J lost 8 bases, and 20 bases lay in between. From germline, CDR1 is SEHNR and CDR2 FQNEAQ (reference sequence). The CDR3 has 13 residues. Here the CDR3 reads CATPLPEGSGYTF. The CDR3 DNA follows: TGTGCCACCCCCCTGCCGGAGGGGTCAGGCTACACCTTC.

The chain employs TRBV6-1 and TRBJ2-1, with 10 positions matching TRBD1. The CDR3 covers 17 residues. The junction had 11 bases not matched to a gene; V was cut back by 5 bases and J by 4 bases. Germline lookup yields CDR1 MNHNS and CDR2 SASEGT. CDR3 DNA: TGTGCCAGCAGTCTAGGGACAGGGGCCTCAGGGTACAATGAGCAGTTCTTC. It specifies CASSLGTGASGYNEQFF.

The V gene is TRBV7-9, the J gene TRBJ1-2, with 9 bases identical to TRBD1. The V and J ends lost 10 bases and 5 bases, in that order; junction bases with no gene match: 11. Germline-derived CDR1 and CDR2 are SEHNR and FQNEAQ (reference sequence). The CDR3 has 14 amino acids. CDR3 protein: CATPKSGTGYGYTF. As DNA, the CDR3 is TGTGCCACCCCCAAGTCCGGGACAGGGTATGGCTACACCTTC.

The chain has TRBV2 and TRBJ1-5; weak D call: TRBD1 (5 bases). The germline gives CDR1 SNHLY, CDR2 FYNNEI. The length of the CDR3 is 13 residues. Trimming stripped 6 bases from V and 7 bases from J, with 13 bases between. The CDR3 DNA sequence: TGTGCCAGCAGAACTGGGGGAGGCCAGCCCCAGCATTTT. It is translated as CASRTGGGQPQHF.